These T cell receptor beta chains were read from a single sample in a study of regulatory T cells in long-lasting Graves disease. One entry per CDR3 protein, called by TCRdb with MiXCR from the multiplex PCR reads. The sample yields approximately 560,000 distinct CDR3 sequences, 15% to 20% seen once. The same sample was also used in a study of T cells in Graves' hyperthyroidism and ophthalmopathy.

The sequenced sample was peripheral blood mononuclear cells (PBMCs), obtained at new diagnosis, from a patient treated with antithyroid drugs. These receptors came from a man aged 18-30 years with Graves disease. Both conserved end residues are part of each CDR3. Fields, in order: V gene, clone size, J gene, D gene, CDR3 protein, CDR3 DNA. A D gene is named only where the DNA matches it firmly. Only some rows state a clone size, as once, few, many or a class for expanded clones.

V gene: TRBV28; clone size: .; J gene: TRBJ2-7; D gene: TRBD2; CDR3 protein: CASSFPSLGLGASYEQYF; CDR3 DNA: TGTGCCAGCAGTTTTCCCTCCCTCGGACTAGGAGCGTCCTACGAGCAGTACTTC
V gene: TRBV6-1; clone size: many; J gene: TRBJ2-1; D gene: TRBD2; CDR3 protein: CASSPRLAGKGSDEQFF; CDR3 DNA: TGTGCCAGCAGTCCACGACTAGCGGGAAAGGGGTCTGATGAGCAGTTCTTC
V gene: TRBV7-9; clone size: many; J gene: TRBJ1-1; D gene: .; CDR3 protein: CASSFGGTPEAFF; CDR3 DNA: TGTGCCAGCAGCTTCGGCGGAACTCCTGAAGCTTTCTTT
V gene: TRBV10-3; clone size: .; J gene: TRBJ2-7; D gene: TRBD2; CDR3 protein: CAISAGTSGTYEQYF; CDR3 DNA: TGTGCCATCAGTGCCGGGACTAGCGGGACCTACGAGCAGTACTTC
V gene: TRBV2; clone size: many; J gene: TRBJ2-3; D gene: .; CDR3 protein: CASSEVLAMDTQYF; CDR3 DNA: TGTGCCAGCAGTGAAGTGCTGGCGATGGATACGCAGTATTTT
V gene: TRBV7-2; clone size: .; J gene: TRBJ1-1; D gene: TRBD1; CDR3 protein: CASSSLDRGQTEAFF; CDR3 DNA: TGTGCCAGCAGCTCCCTAGACAGGGGGCAGACTGAAGCTTTCTTT
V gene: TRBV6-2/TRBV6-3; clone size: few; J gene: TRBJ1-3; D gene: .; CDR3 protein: CASSEGRPTDF; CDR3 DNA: TGTGCCAGCAGTGAAGGCCGACCGACCGATTTT
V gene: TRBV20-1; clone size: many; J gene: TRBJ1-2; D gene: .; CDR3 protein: CSARKTPPTRGYTF; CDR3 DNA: TGCAGTGCTAGAAAGACTCCCCCAACGCGGGGCTACACCTTC
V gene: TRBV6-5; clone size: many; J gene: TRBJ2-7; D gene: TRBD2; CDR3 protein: CASSYPRPSSGRDEQYF; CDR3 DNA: TGTGCCAGCAGTTACCCCCGCCCGTCCAGCGGGAGAGACGAGCAGTACTTC
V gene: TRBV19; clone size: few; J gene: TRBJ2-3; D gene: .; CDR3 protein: CASSARPQNPGTQYF; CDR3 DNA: TGTGCCAGTAGTGCCCGGCCCCAAAACCCGGGTACGCAGTATTTT
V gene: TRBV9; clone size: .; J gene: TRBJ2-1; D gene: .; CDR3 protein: CASSESGNEQFF; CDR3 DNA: TGTGCCAGCAGCGAGAGCGGAAATGAGCAGTTCTTC
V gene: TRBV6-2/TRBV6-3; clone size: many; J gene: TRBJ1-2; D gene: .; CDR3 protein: CASSYRFGYGYTF; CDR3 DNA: TGTGCCAGCAGTTATAGATTCGGCTATGGCTACACCTTC
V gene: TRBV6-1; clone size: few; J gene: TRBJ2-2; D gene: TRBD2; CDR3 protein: CASSTGGGWGTGELFF; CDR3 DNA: TGTGCCAGCAGTACGGGGGGGGGCTGGGGGACCGGGGAGCTGTTTTTT
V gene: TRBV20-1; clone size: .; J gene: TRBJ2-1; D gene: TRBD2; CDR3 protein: CSARILAGGGDEQFF; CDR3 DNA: TGCAGTGCTCGTATACTAGCGGGAGGCGGGGATGAGCAGTTCTTC
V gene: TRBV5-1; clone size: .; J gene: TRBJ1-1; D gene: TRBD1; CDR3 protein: CASSPPTGRRTEAFF; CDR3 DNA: TGCGCCAGCAGCCCACCGACAGGGCGACGCACTGAAGCTTTCTTT
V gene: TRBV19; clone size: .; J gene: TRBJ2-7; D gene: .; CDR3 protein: CASSKSGSYEQYF; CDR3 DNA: TGTGCCAGTAGCAAGAGTGGGTCCTACGAGCAGTACTTC
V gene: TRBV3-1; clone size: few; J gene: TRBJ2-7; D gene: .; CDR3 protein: CASSHLRTPGSYEQYF; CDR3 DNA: TGTGCCAGCAGCCACCTCAGGACGCCGGGCTCCTACGAGCAGTACTTC
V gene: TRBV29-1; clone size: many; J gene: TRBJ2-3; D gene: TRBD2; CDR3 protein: CSANRLALSTDTQYF; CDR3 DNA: TGCAGCGCCAATAGACTAGCTCTGAGCACAGATACGCAGTATTTT
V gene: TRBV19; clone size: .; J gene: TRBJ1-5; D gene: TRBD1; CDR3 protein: CASRNQGAGNQPQHF; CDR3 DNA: TGTGCCAGTAGAAATCAGGGGGCTGGGAATCAGCCCCAGCATTTT
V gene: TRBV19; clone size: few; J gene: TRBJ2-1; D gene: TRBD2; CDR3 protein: CASGLAGSYNEQFF; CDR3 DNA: TGTGCCAGTGGACTAGCGGGATCCTACAATGAGCAGTTCTTC
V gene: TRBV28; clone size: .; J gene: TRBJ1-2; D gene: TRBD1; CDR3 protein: CASSGQSYGYTF; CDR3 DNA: TGTGCCAGTTCGGGACAGAGCTATGGCTACACCTTC
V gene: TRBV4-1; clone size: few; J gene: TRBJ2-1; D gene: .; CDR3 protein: CASSQTGVGNNEQFF; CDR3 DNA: TGCGCCAGCAGCCAGACGGGAGTGGGAAACAATGAGCAGTTCTTC
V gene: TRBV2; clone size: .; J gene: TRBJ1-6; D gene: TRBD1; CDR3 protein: CASKGGDVSLSPLHF; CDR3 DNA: TGTGCCAGCAAAGGGGGCGACGTCTCACTTTCACCCCTCCACTTT
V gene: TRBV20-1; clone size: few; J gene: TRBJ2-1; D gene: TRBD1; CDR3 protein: CSARDWDRGNEQFF; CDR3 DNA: TGCAGTGCTAGAGATTGGGACAGGGGGAATGAGCAGTTCTTC
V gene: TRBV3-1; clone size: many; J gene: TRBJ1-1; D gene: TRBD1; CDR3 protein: CASSQGTGGLGAFF; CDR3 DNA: TGTGCCAGCAGCCAAGGAACAGGGGGCCTAGGGGCTTTCTTT
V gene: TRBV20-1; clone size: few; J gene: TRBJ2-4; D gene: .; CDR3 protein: CSASEGKNIQYF; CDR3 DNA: TGCAGTGCTAGCGAAGGGAAAAACATTCAGTACTTC
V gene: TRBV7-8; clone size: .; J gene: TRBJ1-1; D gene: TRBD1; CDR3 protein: CASSPAGGPGNTEAFF; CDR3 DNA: TGTGCCAGCAGCCCGGCAGGGGGCCCAGGGAACACTGAAGCTTTCTTT
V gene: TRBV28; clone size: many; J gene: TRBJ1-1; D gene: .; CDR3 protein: CASSLRAAGSTEAFF; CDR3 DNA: TGTGCCAGCAGTTTACGGGCTGCAGGTAGCACTGAAGCTTTCTTT
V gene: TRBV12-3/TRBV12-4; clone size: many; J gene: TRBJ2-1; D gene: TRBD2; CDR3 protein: CASSLLADSYNEQFF; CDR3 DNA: TGTGCCAGCAGTCTACTAGCGGACTCCTACAATGAGCAGTTCTTC
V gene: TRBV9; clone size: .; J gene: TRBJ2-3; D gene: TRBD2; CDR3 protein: CASSITSGSTDTQYF; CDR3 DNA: TGTGCCAGCAGCATAACTAGCGGGAGCACAGATACGCAGTATTTT
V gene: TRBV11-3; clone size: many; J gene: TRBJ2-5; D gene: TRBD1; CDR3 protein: CASSRNRGEETQYF; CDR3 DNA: TGTGCCAGCAGCCGGAACAGGGGAGAAGAGACCCAGTACTTC
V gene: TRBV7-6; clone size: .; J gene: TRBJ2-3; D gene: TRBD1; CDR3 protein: CASSLRDRDSRNTQYF; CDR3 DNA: TGTGCCAGCAGCTTACGGGACAGGGATTCGAGGAATACGCAGTATTTT
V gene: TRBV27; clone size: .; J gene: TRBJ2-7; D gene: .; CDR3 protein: CASSLSKVSYEQYF; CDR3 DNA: TGTGCCAGCAGTTTATCGAAGGTTTCCTACGAGCAGTACTTC
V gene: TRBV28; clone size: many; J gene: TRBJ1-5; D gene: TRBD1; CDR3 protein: CASSAPIGQGTNQPQHF; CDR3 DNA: TGTGCCAGCAGTGCCCCTATAGGACAGGGCACGAATCAGCCCCAGCATTTT
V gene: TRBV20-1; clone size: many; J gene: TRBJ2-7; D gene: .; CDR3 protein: CSARTAISYEQYF; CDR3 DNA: TGCAGTGCGCGGACCGCTATATCCTACGAGCAGTACTTC
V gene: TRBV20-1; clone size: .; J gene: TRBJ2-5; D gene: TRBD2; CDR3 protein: CSAAAGGRDQETQYF; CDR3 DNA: TGCAGTGCGGCCGCGGGGGGGAGGGACCAAGAGACCCAGTACTTC
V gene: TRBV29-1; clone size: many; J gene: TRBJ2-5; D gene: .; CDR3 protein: CSVVDWTHQETQYF; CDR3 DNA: TGCAGCGTCGTCGACTGGACGCATCAAGAGACCCAGTACTTC
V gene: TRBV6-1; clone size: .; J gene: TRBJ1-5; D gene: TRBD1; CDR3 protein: CASRHRDRGFGSQDQPQHF; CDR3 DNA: TGTGCCAGCAGACACCGGGACAGGGGGTTCGGATCGCAGGATCAGCCCCAGCATTTT
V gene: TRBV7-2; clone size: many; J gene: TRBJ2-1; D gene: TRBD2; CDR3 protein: CASSLQREVYNEQFF; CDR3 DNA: TGTGCCAGCAGCTTACAGCGGGAGGTCTACAATGAGCAGTTCTTC
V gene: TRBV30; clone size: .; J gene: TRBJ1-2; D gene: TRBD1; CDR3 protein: CAWSLPGQGLRGYTF; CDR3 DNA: TGTGCCTGGAGCCTACCGGGACAGGGGCTACGGGGCTACACCTTC
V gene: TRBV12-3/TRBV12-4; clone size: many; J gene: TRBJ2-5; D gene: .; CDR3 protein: CASSPDSQQYF; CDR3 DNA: TGTGCCAGCAGTCCCGACAGTCAGCAGTACTTC
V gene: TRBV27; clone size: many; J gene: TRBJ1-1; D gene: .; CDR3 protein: CASSLAGNTEAFF; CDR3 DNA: TGTGCCAGCAGTTTAGCTGGGAACACTGAAGCTTTCTTT
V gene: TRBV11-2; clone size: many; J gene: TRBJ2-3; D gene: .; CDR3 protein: CASSFGTQGDTQYF; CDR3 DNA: TGTGCCAGCAGCTTCGGGACTCAAGGAGATACGCAGTATTTT
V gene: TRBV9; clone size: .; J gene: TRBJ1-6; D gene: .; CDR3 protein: CASSPVVEVYNSPLHF; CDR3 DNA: TGTGCCAGCAGCCCCGTAGTAGAGGTCTATAATTCACCCCTCCACTTT
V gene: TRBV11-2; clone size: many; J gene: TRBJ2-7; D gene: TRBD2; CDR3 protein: CASSLPQGGEQYF; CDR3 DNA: TGTGCCAGCAGCTTACCCCAGGGAGGGGAGCAGTACTTC
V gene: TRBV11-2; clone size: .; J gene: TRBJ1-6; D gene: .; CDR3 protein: CASSLSPDTPLHF; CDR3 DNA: TGTGCCAGCAGCTTAAGCCCCGATACACCCCTCCACTTT